This T cell receptor (beta chain) was captured in a study of cytomegalovirus exposure and HLA in healthy donors. The V gene end was trimmed by 1 base and the J gene end by 11 bases; junction bases not matched to a gene: 9. CDR1 and CDR2 from the germline V gene are SEHNR and FQNEAQ (reference sequence). The length of the CDR3 is 14 residues. With regard to this clone: The antigen is unknown.

PCR employed 60 Vbeta and 13 Jbeta primers. Profiled with immunoSEQ multiplex PCR; TCRdb holds only in-frame clones, not every one. The table records some 170,000 clones, 76% of them present only once. Findings of the study overall: Whilst most TCR sequences proved rare, a subset of public TCRs occurred across many donors. Donors belonging to an Asian-associated ancestry cluster reportedly showed fewer N-insertions in productive TCRs than the roughly 670-donor mean, according to what a later analysis found.

The clonotype comes from a man aged 55 to 70 in good health and CMV-seronegative. The sequencing sample was made of PBMCs. The rearrangement uses TRBV7-9 and TRBJ2-3, with 7 bases aligning to TRBD1. CDR3 loop: CASSLGDSLFGQYF. CDR3 nucleotide sequence: TGTGCCAGCAGCTTAGGGGACAGCCTCTTCGGGCAGTATTTT.